These 20 T cell receptor beta chains came from one sample sequenced in a study of T cells in Graves' hyperthyroidism and ophthalmopathy. RNA transcripts were the template for amplifying TCR beta CDR3 regions. Initially, a first-round RT-PCR of the TCR CDR3 employed the HTBI primer set. From the multiplex PCR reads, TCRdb called clonotypes with MiXCR, one entry per CDR3 protein. The sample has 650,000 to 800,000 distinct CDR3 sequences, 40% to 55% seen once; the top ten hold less than 9%. Sample: peripheral blood or thyroid tissue (not recorded which). The source is an adult man with Graves' disease, either hyperthyroidism or ophthalmopathy (not recorded which).

The sample holds a few counts of this clonotype. A much larger clone differs from this one at a single base, so this may be a read error. The V call is TRBV6-4, the J call TRBJ1-3; D perhaps matches TRBD1 (5 bases). Germline-derived CDR1 and CDR2 are MRHNA and SNTAGT. This CDR3 is built from 13 residues. The V gene lost 4 bases and the J gene lost 9 bases, with 13 bases spanning the gap. The CDR3 here is CASSVGRGGTIYF. The CDR3 DNA sequence: TGTGCCAGCAGTGTCGGACGGGGCGGCACCATATATTTT.

The chain joins TRBV9 to TRBJ1-1; possible D gene TRBD1, 6 bases. Germline V gene lookup returns CDR1 SGDLS and CDR2 YYNGEE. The length of the CDR3 is 17 residues. V lost 0 bases to trimming and J lost 5 bases, with 20 bases between them. The CDR3 DNA reads as TGTGCCAGCAGCGTAGAATTTAGGAGGGGGGACTTAACTGAAGCTTTCTTT. This sequence encodes CASSVEFRRGDLTEAFF.

V usage is TRBV19 and J usage is TRBJ2-7, with TRBD1 identical over 8 bases. This CDR3 has 16 amino acids. Germline V gene sequence: CDR1 LNHDA, CDR2 SQIVND (reference sequence). Losses at the gene ends were 9 bases for V and 3 bases for J; bases not matched to a gene: 16. CDR3 in amino acids: CASSPLRTGTGYEQYF. CDR3 nucleotides: TGTGCCAGCAGTCCCCTCCGAACCGGGACAGGCTACGAGCAGTACTTC.

Note on this clonotype: The junction departs from the called germline gene at one end, perhaps through a read error. The chain is built from TRBV2 and TRBJ2-2, with a possible D match to TRBD2 (7 bases). Germline CDR1 SNHLY, CDR2 FYNNEI. The CDR3 runs to 14 residues. CDR3 DNA sequence: TGTGCCACCAGTCAAGGGGGAGGGACCGGGGAGCTGTTTTTT. It encodes CATSQGGGTGELFF.

The V gene is TRBV29-1, the J gene TRBJ1-2, with unresolved D. The CDR3 covers 12 residues. Trimming took off 8 bases at V and 3 bases at J, with 13 bases between the two ends. The germline V gene encodes CDR1 SQVTM and CDR2 ANQGSEA. The CDR3 bases are TGCAGCAGTTCCACGCAGTACTATGGCTACACCTTC. It yields the protein CSSSTQYYGYTF.

CDR3 in DNA: TGTGCCAGCTCACGGAAGAGGGACACTGAAGCTTTCTTT. Residues: CASSRKRDTEAFF. The J gene is TRBJ1-1, the V gene TRBV18; D not certain. The CDR3 runs 13 residues. V was clipped by 4 bases and J by 3 bases, with 9 bases between them. In germline, CDR1 is KGHSH, CDR2 LQKENI.

In its sample, this clonotype was seen many times. The chain combines TRBV7-9 with TRBJ1-5, with D possibly being TRBD1 (6 bases). V was trimmed by 5 bases and J by 1 base, leaving 12 bases between them. CDR1 and CDR2 (germline): SEHNR, FQNEAQ (reference sequence). The CDR3 sequence is 15 residues long. The CDR3 here is CASSPGGGSNQPQHF. CDR3 sequence (DNA): TGTGCCAGCAGCCCCGGAGGGGGAAGCAATCAGCCCCAGCATTTT. Full variable domain (rest looked up from reference TRBV7-9 and TRBJ1-5): DTGVSQNPRHKITKRGQNVTFRCDPISEHNRLYWYRQTLGQGPEFLTYFQNEAQLEKSRLLSDRFSAERPKGSFSTLEIQRTEQGDSAMYLCASSPGGGSNQPQHFGDGTRLSIL.

This clonotype was observed at least ten times. CDR3 loop: CASSLLGGYTF. The CDR3 DNA reads TGTGCCAGCAGTTTATTGGGTGGCTACACCTTC. The chain is built from TRBV12-3 or TRBV12-4 and TRBJ1-2; D not resolved. CDR3 length: 11 residues. V was clipped by 2 bases and J by 7 bases, with 5 bases between them.

This clonotype was picked up many times. The chain combines TRBV20-1 with TRBJ2-5, with TRBD1 matching over 8 bases. V was clipped by 1 base and J by 3 bases; unmatched bases: 4. This CDR3 has 14 amino acids. Germline V CDR1 and CDR2: DFQATT, SNEGSKA (reference sequence). This CDR3 is CSARVPTGEETQYF. CDR3 bases: TGCAGTGCTAGAGTACCGACAGGGGAAGAGACCCAGTACTTC.

The V gene is TRBV29-1, the J gene TRBJ1-2; possibly TRBD1 for D (5 bases). The ends were cut back, 8 bases at V and 4 bases at J, with 17 bases in the middle. This CDR3 region has 13 residues. Germline V gene data show CDR1 as SQVTM and CDR2 as ANQGSEA. CDR3 in DNA: TGCAGCAGTTCAAGGGGTCAGAGCTATGGCTACACCTTC. Translated, it gives CSSSRGQSYGYTF.

This rearrangement joins TRBV7-9 to TRBJ2-6; TRBD1 aligns across 9 bases. The V and J ends lost 2 bases and 2 bases, in that order; junction bases with no gene match: 22. The germline V gene has CDR1 SEHNR and CDR2 FQNEAQ (reference sequence). The CDR3 sequence is 23 residues long. The CDR3 reads CASSLQIGRDREYKGPGANVLTF. CDR3 in DNA: TGTGCCAGCAGCTTACAGATCGGCCGGGACAGGGAATACAAGGGCCCTGGGGCCAACGTCCTGACTTTC.

In this sample, this clonotype turned up many times. The V gene is TRBV9, the J gene TRBJ1-2; 7 nucleotides align to TRBD1. The CDR3 is made up of 16 amino acids. With 2 bases clipped from V and 4 bases from J, the junction kept 11 bases outside the gene matches. The V gene's germline CDR1 is SGDLS and CDR2 YYNGEE. CDR3 DNA: TGTGCCAGCAGCGTGACAGGGTCCCGGTTTGCCTATGGCTACACCTTC. It specifies CASSVTGSRFAYGYTF. The whole variable domain, filled in from reference TRBV9 and TRBJ1-2, reads DSGVTQTPKHLITATGQRVTLRCSPRSGDLSVYWYQQSLDQGLQFLIQYYNGEERAKGNILERFSAQQFPDLHSELNLSSLELGDSALYFCASSVTGSRFAYGYTFGSGTRLTVV.

This clonotype came up many times. The chain combines TRBV5-1 with TRBJ1-1; TRBD1 agrees at 8 bases. The V gene end was trimmed by 2 bases and the J gene end by 1 base; junction bases not matched to a gene: 4. This CDR3 spans 15 amino acids. Germline CDR1 and CDR2: SGHRS and YFSETQ. Here the CDR3 DNA reads TGCGCCAGCAGCTTTACAGGGGGATGGAACACTGAAGCTTTCTTT. Protein: CASSFTGGWNTEAFF.

This clonotype has ten or more counts. The CDR3 region is CSVLGTSRTETQYF. DNA for the CDR3: TGCAGCGTTCTCGGGACTAGCAGGACGGAGACCCAGTACTTC. This chain links TRBV29-1 with TRBJ2-5; 9 bases fit TRBD2. The length of the CDR3 is 14 residues. CDR1 is SQVTM and CDR2 is ANQGSEA in the germline V gene. V was pared by 5 bases and J by 5 bases, with 9 bases of the junction left unmatched.

Details on this clonotype: A much larger clone lies a single base off, so this may be a read error. The CDR3 end shows no conserved phenylalanine or tryptophan, and so a read error is likely. This sequence joins TRBV7-9 and TRBJ1-1; no definite D call. Germline values: CDR1 SEHNR, CDR2 FQNEAQ (reference sequence). The CDR3 length is 14 residues. The V and J ends lost 1 base and 1 base respectively, with 7 bases between them. The CDR3 DNA is TGTGCCAGCAGCTTAGAAGGGTGGAACACTGAAGCTTTCCTT. As protein: CASSLEGWNTEAFL.

This chain joins TRBV20-1 and TRBJ2-7; 7 bases are shared with TRBD2. The CDR3 has 13 amino acids. Germline trimming cut 6 bases from V and 3 bases from J; bases unmatched to any gene: 8. Germline CDR1 is DFQATT and CDR2 is SNEGSKA (reference sequence). DNA for the CDR3: TGCAGTGCCATCAGTGAGCGGGGCTACGAGCAGTACTTC. It is translated as CSAISERGYEQYF.

A note on this clonotype: This may be a read error: a much more frequent sequence differs by one nucleotide. This sequence joins TRBV20-1 and TRBJ1-4; no firm D call. The CDR3 length is 13 residues. The ends were cut back, 5 bases at V and 5 bases at J, with 12 bases in the middle. Looked up from germline, CDR1 is DFQATT and CDR2 is SNEGSKA (reference sequence). The CDR3 bases are TGCAGTGCTGGACGGACGGTGAATGAAAAACTGTTTTTT. Protein sequence: CSAGRTVNEKLFF.

Concerning this clonotype: An end of the junction differs from the germline gene, which may be a read error. The chain recombines TRBV7-2 with TRBJ1-2, with a tentative D call TRBD1 (6 bases). This CDR3 is built from 15 residues. Germline V CDR1 and CDR2: SGHTA, FQGNSA. CDR3 nucleotide sequence: TGTGCCAGCAGCTTCGAGGACAGCGCCGTCACGGGCTACATCTTC. Its protein is CASSFEDSAVTGYIF.

This clonotype showed up just a few times. V and J are TRBV30 and TRBJ1-2, with no clear D. The germline V and J ends were trimmed by 5 bases and 4 bases, with 17 bases remaining between them. The CDR3 runs 14 residues. Germline CDR1 and CDR2: GTSNPN and SVGIG (reference sequence). Written as DNA, the CDR3 is TGTGCCTGGGCAGCCCTGGAGGGAACCTATGGCTACACCTTC. This gives the protein CAWAALEGTYGYTF.

The rearrangement uses TRBV6-5 and TRBJ1-6, with 7 positions matching TRBD1. The junction had 9 bases not matched to a gene; V was cut back by 5 bases and J by 8 bases. CDR1 and CDR2 from the germline V gene are MNHEY and SVGAGI. CDR3 length: 15 residues. The CDR3 region is CASSPMGQKYSPLHF. CDR3 DNA sequence: TGTGCCAGCAGTCCCATGGGACAGAAGTATTCACCCCTCCACTTT.